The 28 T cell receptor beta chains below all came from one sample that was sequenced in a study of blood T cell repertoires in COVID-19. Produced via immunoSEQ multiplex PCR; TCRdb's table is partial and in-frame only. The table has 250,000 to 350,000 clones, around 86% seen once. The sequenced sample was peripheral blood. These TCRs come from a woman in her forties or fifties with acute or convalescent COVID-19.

CDR3: CASRGQVFTEAFF. CDR3 DNA: TGTGCCAGCAGGGGACAGGTTTTCACTGAAGCTTTCTTT. The V and J genes are TRBV2 and TRBJ1-1; TRBD1 agrees at 8 bases. Germline CDR1 is SNHLY and CDR2 is FYNNEI. CDR3 size: 13 residues. V dropped 6 bases and J dropped 4; count of bases not matched to a gene: 4.

In DNA form, the CDR3 reads TGCAGTGCTAGTAAAGGTTCAGGGGGCATCACTGAAGCTTTCTTT. Protein: CSASKGSGGITEAFF. The J gene is TRBJ1-1, the V gene TRBV20-1; 8 nucleotides align to TRBD1. CDR1 is DFQATT and CDR2 is SNEGSKA in the germline V gene (reference sequence). The CDR3 is 15 amino acids. The J segment lost 4 bases and the V segment lost 3 bases, leaving 10 bases of the junction unmatched.

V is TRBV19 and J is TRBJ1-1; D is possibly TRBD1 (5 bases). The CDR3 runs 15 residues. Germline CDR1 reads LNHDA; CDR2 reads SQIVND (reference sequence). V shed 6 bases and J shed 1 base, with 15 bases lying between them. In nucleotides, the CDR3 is TGTGCCAGTAGAACTGGGACTTTTGCGAACACTGAAGCTTTCTTT. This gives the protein CASRTGTFANTEAFF.

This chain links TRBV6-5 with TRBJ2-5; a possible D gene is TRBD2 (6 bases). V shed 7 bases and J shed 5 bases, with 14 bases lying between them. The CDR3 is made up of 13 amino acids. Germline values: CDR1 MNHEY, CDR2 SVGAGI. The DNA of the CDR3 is TGTGCCAGCACCAGACGCGGGGAGGAGACCCAGTACTTC. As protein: CASTRRGEETQYF.

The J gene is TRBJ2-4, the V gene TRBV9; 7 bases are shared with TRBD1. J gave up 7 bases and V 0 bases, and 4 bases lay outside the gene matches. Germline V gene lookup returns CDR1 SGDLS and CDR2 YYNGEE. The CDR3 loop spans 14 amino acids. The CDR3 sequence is CASSVGARGNIQYF. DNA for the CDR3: TGTGCCAGCAGCGTAGGGGCCAGGGGGAACATTCAGTACTTC. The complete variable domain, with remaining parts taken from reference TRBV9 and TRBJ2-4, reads DSGVTQTPKHLITATGQRVTLRCSPRSGDLSVYWYQQSLDQGLQFLIQYYNGEERAKGNILERFSAQQFPDLHSELNLSSLELGDSALYFCASSVGARGNIQYFGAGTRLSVL.

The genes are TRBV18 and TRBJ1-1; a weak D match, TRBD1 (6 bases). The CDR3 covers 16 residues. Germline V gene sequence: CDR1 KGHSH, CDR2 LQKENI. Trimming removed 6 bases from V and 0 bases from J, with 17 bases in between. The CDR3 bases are TGTGCCAGCTCCCAAGGACAGAGACTGTTGAACACTGAAGCTTTCTTT. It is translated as CASSQGQRLLNTEAFF.

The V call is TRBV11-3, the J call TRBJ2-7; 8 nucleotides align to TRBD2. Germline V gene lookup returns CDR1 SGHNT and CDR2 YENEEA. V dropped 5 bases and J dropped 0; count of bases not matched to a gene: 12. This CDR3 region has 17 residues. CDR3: CASSRGAGLAGSYEQYF. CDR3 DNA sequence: TGTGCCAGCAGCCGGGGAGCTGGGCTAGCGGGCTCCTACGAGCAGTACTTC.

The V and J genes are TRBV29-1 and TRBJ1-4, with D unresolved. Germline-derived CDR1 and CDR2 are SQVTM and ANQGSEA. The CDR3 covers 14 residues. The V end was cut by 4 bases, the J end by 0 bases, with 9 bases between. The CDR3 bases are TGCAGCGTTGGGGGAGTAGCAACTAATGAAAAACTGTTTTTT. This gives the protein CSVGGVATNEKLFF.

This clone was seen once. CDR3 bases: TGTGCCAGAAGCCGTAGCGGCCTATCGCAGTTCTTC. It specifies CARSRSGLSQFF. The chain is built from TRBV5-3 and TRBJ2-1; D perhaps matches TRBD2 (6 bases). Being an ORF, TRBV5-3 has a function that is uncertain. The CDR3 consists of 12 residues. The V end lost 4 bases, the J end lost 12 bases, and 14 bases lay between the germline ends.

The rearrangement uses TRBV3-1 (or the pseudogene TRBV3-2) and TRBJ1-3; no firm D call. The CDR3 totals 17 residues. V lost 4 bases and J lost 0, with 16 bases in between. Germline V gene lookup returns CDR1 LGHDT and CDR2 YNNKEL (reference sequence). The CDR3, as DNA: TGTGCCAGCAGCCCCCGGAGATTCTCTATCTCTGGAAACACCATATATTTT. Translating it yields CASSPRRFSISGNTIYF.

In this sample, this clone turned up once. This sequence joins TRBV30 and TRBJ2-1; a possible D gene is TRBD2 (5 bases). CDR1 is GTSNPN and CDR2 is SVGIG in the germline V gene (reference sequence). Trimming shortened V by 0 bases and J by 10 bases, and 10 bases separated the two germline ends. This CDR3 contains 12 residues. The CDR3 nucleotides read TGTGCCTGGAGTGTACTGGGAGTGGAGCAGTTCTTC. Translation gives CAWSVLGVEQFF.

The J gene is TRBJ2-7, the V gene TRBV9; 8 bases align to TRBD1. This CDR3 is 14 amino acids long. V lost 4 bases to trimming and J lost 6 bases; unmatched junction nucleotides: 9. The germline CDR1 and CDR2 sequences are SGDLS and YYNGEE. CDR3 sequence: CASSPGQGPVEQYF. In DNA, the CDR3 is TGTGCCAGCAGCCCCGGACAGGGACCGGTCGAGCAGTACTTC.

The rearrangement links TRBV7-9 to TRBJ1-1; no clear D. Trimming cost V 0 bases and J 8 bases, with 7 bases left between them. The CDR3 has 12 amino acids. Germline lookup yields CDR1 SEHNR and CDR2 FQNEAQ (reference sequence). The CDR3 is CASSLAAGEAFF. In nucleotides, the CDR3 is TGTGCCAGCAGCTTAGCGGCAGGAGAAGCTTTCTTT.

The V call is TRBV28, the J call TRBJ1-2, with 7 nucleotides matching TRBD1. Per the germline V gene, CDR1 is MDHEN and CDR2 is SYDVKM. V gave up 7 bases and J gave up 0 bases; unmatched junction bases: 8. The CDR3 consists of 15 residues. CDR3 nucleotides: TGTGCCAGCACCATTGGTGACAGGGCTAACTATGGCTACACCTTC. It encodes CASTIGDRANYGYTF.

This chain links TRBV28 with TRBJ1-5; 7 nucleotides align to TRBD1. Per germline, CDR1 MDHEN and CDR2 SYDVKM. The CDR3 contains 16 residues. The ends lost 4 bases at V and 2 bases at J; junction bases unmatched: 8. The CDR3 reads CASSSHRGTGNQPQHF. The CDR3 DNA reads TGTGCCAGCAGTTCGCACAGGGGAACTGGCAATCAGCCCCAGCATTTT.

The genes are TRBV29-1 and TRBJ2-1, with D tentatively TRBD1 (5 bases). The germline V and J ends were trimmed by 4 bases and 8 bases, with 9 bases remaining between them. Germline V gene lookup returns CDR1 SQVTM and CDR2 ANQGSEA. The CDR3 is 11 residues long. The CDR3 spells CSVAGFDEQFF. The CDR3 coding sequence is TGCAGCGTTGCAGGGTTCGATGAGCAGTTCTTC.

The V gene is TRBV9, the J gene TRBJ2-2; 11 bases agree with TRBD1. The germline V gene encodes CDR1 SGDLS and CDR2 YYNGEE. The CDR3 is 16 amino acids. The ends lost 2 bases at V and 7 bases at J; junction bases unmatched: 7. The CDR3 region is CASSVGQGVLSGELFF. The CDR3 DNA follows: TGTGCCAGCAGCGTGGGACAGGGGGTTCTCAGCGGGGAGCTGTTTTTT.

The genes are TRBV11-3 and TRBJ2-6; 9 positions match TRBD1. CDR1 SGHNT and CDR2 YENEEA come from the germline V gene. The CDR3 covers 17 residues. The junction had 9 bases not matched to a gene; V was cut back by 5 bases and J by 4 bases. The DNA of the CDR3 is TGTGCCAGCAGCGTAGGAGGACAGGGGTCCGGGGCCAACGTCCTGACTTTC. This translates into CASSVGGQGSGANVLTF. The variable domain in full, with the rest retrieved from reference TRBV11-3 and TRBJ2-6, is EAGVVQSPRYKIIEKKQPVAFWCNPISGHNTLYWYLQNLGQGPELLIRYENEEAVDDSQLPKDRFSAERLKGVDSTLKIQPAELGDSAVYLCASSVGGQGSGANVLTFGAGSRLTVL.

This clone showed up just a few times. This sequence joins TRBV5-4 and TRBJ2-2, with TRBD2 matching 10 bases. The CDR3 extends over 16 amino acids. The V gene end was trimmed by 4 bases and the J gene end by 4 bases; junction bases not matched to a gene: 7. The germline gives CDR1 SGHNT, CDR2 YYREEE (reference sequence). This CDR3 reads CASSPRSGRTTGELFF. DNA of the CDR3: TGTGCCAGCAGCCCACGTAGCGGGAGGACCACCGGGGAGCTGTTTTTT.

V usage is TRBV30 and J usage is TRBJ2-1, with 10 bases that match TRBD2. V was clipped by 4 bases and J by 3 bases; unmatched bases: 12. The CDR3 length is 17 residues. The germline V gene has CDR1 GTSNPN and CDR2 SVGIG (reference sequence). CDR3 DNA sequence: TGTGCCTGGACTCGCGGGCTAGCGGGAGTGGGCTACAATGAGCAGTTCTTC. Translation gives CAWTRGLAGVGYNEQFF.

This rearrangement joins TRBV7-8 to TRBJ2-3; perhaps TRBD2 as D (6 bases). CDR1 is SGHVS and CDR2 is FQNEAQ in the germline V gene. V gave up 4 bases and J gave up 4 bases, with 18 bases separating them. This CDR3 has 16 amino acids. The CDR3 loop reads CASSSAGTPVADTQYF. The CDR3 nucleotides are TGTGCCAGCAGCTCTGCCGGGACTCCTGTGGCAGATACGCAGTATTTT. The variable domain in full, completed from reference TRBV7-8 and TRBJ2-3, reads GAGVSQSPRYKVAKRGQDVALRCDPISGHVSLFWYQQALGQGPEFLTYFQNEAQLDKSGLPSDRFFAERPEGSVSTLKIQRTQQEDSAVYLCASSSAGTPVADTQYFGPGTRLTVL.

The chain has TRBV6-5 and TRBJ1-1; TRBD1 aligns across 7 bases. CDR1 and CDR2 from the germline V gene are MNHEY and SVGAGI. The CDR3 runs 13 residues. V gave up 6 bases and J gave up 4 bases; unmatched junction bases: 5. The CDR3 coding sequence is TGTGCCAGCAGAGGGGACAGAATCACTGAAGCTTTCTTT. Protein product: CASRGDRITEAFF.

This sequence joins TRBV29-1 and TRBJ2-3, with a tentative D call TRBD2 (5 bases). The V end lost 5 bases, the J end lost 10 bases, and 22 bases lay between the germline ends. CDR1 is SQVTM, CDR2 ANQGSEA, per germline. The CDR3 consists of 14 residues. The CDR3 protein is CSVQRTHSVGAQYF. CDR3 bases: TGCAGCGTTCAAAGGACTCACTCTGTGGGAGCGCAGTATTTT.

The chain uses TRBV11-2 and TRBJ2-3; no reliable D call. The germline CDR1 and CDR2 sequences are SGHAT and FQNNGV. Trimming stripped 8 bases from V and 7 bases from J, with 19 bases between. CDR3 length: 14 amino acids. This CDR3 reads CASGGLVNLNTQYF. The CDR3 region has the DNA TGTGCCAGCGGCGGATTGGTCAACTTGAATACGCAGTATTTT.

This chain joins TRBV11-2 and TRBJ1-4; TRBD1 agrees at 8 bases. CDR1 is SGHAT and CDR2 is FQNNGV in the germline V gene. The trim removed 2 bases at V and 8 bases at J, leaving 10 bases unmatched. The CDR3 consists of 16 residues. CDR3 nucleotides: TGTGCCAGCAGCTTACAACTACAGGGGGTCGGGGAAAAACTGTTTTTT. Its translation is CASSLQLQGVGEKLFF.

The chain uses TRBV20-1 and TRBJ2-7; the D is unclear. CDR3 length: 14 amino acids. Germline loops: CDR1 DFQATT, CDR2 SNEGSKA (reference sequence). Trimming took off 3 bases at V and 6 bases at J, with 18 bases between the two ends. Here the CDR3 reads CSASLFESAREQYF. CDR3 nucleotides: TGCAGTGCTAGTCTTTTTGAGAGTGCACGCGAGCAGTACTTC.

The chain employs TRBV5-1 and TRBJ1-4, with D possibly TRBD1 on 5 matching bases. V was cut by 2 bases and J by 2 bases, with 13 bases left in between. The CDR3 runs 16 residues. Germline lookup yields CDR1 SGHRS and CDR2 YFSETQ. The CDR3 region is CASSFRTGGTNEKLFF. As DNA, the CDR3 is TGCGCCAGCAGCTTTCGTACAGGAGGGACTAATGAAAAACTGTTTTTT. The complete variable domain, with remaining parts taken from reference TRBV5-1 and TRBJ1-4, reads KAGVTQTPRYLIKTRGQQVTLSCSPISGHRSVSWYQQTPGQGLQFLFEYFSETQRNKGNFPGRFSGRQFSNSRSEMNVSTLELGDSALYLCASSFRTGGTNEKLFFGSGTQLSVL.

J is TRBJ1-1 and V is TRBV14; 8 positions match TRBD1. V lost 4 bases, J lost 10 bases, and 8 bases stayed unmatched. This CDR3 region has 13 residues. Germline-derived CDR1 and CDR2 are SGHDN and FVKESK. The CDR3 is CASSPGGRGAAFF. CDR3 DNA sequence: TGTGCCAGCAGCCCAGGGGGCAGGGGTGCAGCTTTCTTT.